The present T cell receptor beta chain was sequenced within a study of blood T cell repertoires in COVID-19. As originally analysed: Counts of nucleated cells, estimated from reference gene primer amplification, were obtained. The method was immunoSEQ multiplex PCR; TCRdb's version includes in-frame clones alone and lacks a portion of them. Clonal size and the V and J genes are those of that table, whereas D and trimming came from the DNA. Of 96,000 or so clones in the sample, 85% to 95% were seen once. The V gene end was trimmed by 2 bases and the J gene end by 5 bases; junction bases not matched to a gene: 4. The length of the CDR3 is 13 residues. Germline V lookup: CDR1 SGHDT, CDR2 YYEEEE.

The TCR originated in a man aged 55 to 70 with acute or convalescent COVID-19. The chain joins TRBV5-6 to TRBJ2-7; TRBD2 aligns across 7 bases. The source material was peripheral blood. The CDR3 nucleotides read TGTGCCAGCAGCTTCGGGACTACCCACGAGCAGTACTTC. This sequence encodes CASSFGTTHEQYF.